Sequencing of this TCR beta chain was carried out in a study of blood T cell repertoires in COVID-19. About the study: COVID-19 samples collected from the United States, Italy and Spain covered acute and convalescent phases. PBMCs, B-cell-depleted T cells, or T cells were the source of the cDNA or gDNA that made up the material.

CDR3 length: 14 amino acids. Germline V gene data show CDR1 as SGHRS and CDR2 as YFSETQ. V lost 4 bases to trimming and J lost 2 bases; unmatched junction nucleotides: 3. In the source study's methods: Estimation of nucleated cell counts was performed using reference gene primer amplification. Sequencing used immunoSEQ multiplex PCR; TCRdb keeps in-frame clones, though not all of them. V, J and clone size were drawn from that table, and D and trimming were deduced from the DNA. The sample holds about 150,000 clones, roughly 88% seen once. Patients from Seattle were sampled longitudinally, starting during active infection.

The sequencing sample was made of peripheral blood. V and J are TRBV5-1 and TRBJ2-7, with 10 nucleotides matching TRBD1. This receptor was obtained from an older man with COVID-19, enrolled during active disease. The CDR3 nucleotides are TGCGCCAGCAGCCCTGGGACAGGGGCCTACGAGCAGTACTTC. Its translation is CASSPGTGAYEQYF.